This is a list of T cell receptor beta chains from one sample in a study of T cell clusters in autoimmune cytopenias. From the multiplex PCR reads, TCRdb lists one entry per CDR3 protein and no DNA. The repertoire table contains roughly 3,100 distinct CDR3 sequences. The material sequenced was peripheral blood. All receptors derive from a human donor with an autoimmune cytopenia or autoimmune hepatitis (not recorded which). Each CDR3 is given with its conserved first and last residue. The order of the fields is clone size, J gene, V gene, CDR3 protein. A row's size may be missing; if present it is once, few, many or a size class.

abundance: medium-sized; j_gene: TRBJ2-7; v_gene: TRBV29-1; CDR3aa: CSVGDRTYEQYF
abundance: medium-sized; j_gene: TRBJ2-4; v_gene: TRBV6-5; CDR3aa: CASSGVEGLDIQYF
abundance: medium-sized; j_gene: TRBJ1-2; v_gene: TRBV7-9; CDR3aa: CASTLQGGYTF
abundance: medium-sized; j_gene: TRBJ2-1; v_gene: TRBV30; CDR3aa: CAWSRDGLAHEQFF
abundance: .; j_gene: TRBJ1-1; v_gene: TRBV27; CDR3aa: CASSFLRGRNTEAFF
abundance: medium-sized; j_gene: TRBJ1-5; v_gene: TRBV6-1; CDR3aa: CASSSSGVGNQPQHF
abundance: medium-sized; j_gene: TRBJ2-7; v_gene: TRBV12-3/TRBV12-4; CDR3aa: CASTPAVAGRQYF
abundance: medium-sized; j_gene: TRBJ1-5; v_gene: TRBV30; CDR3aa: CAWSRDSNQPQHF
abundance: medium-sized; j_gene: TRBJ1-2; v_gene: TRBV6-1; CDR3aa: CASSVGTTLTYGYTF
abundance: .; j_gene: TRBJ1-5; v_gene: TRBV9; CDR3aa: CASSRGNQPQHF